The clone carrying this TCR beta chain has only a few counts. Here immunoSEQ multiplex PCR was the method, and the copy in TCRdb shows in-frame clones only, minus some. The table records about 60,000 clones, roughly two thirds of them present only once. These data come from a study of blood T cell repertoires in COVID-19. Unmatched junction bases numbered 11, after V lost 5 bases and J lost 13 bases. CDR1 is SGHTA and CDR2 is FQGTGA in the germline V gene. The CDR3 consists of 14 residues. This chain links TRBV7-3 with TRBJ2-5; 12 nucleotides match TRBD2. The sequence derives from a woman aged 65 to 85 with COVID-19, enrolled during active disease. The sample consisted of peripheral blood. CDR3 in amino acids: CASSLLTSGSPLYF. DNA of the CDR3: TGTGCCAGCAGCCTCCTGACTAGCGGGAGTCCCTTGTACTTC.